Included here is one T cell receptor beta chain sequence, with context. The data belong to a study of blood T cell repertoires in COVID-19. Only in-frame clones appear in the TCRdb table, and some are missing; sequencing was by immunoSEQ multiplex PCR. The sample yields some 170,000 clones, 75% to 90% seen once. This CDR3 contains 14 residues. Germline trimming cut 2 bases from V and 3 bases from J; bases unmatched to any gene: 3. Germline CDR1 and CDR2: SEHNR and FQNEAQ (reference sequence). The TCR sequence derives from a woman aged 60-75 years with acute or convalescent COVID-19. V gene TRBV7-9 combines with J gene TRBJ2-7, with TRBD2 identical over 8 bases. The sample was peripheral blood. CDR3 sequence (DNA): TGTGCCAGCAGCTTAACTAGCGGAAACTACGAGCAGTACTTC. Amino acids: CASSLTSGNYEQYF. Together with reference TRBV7-9 and TRBJ2-7, the CDR3 gives the full variable domain: DTGVSQNPRHKITKRGQNVTFRCDPISEHNRLYWYRQTLGQGPEFLTYFQNEAQLEKSRLLSDRFSAERPKGSFSTLEIQRTEQGDSAMYLCASSLTSGNYEQYFGPGTRLTVT.